This T cell receptor beta chain emerged from a study of T cells in Graves' hyperthyroidism and ophthalmopathy. Study-wide results and caveats: Onset of ophthalmopathy came a median around 6.2 months after the model predicted it. The majority of expanded thyroid clonotypes above 0.001 also appeared in blood.

The CDR3 has 15 residues. The germline V and J ends were trimmed by 5 bases and 8 bases, with 21 bases remaining between them. Germline values: CDR1 MNHEY, CDR2 SVGEGT. Researchers amplified the TCR beta CDR3 regions from RNA transcripts. RT-PCR in the first round (using the HTBI primer set) targeted the TCR CDR3. TCRdb reanalysed the multiplex PCR reads using MiXCR and keeps one entry per CDR3 protein. Of hundreds of thousands of distinct CDR3 sequences in the sample, just under 20% were seen once. This clonotype appeared a few times. Its antigen is as yet unknown. This clonotype was sampled from a man aged 40-50 years with Graves' ophthalmopathy. The J gene is TRBJ1-1, the V gene TRBV6-2 or TRBV6-3, with D unclear. The sample was blood. The CDR3 reads CASSGPPMVTEEAFF. CDR3 nucleotide sequence: TGTGCCAGCAGTGGACCGCCCATGGTAACTGAAGAAGCTTTCTTT.